This T cell receptor beta chain was retrieved from a study of control samples from healthy donors and cancer patients. Germline CDR1 MNHEY, CDR2 SVGAGI. V shed 6 bases and J 4 bases; nucleotides not matched to a gene: 10. The CDR3 runs 15 residues. Some clones are missing from TCRdb's copy, which holds only in-frame ones; the method was immunoSEQ multiplex PCR. The repertoire holds about 160,000 clones, with about 94% as singletons. The specimen was PBMCs. This receptor was taken from a man aged 55 to 70 with colorectal cancer. V and J are TRBV6-5 and TRBJ2-7; 9 bases line up with TRBD2. Written as DNA, the CDR3 is TGTGCCAGCAGCAACCCTAGCGGGGACATTTACGAGCAGTACTTC. It codes for CASSNPSGDIYEQYF.